Listed here are 13 T cell receptor beta chains from one sample, sequenced in a study of T cell repertoires in cytomegalovirus infection. Their specific antigens are unknown. TCRdb ran MiXCR on the reads and lists one entry per CDR3 protein. Here the sample spans a few hundred thousand distinct CDR3 sequences, just under 40% being singletons. The source was cultured PBMCs, collected from culture after CMV antigen stimulation. Every receptor here comes from a human donor in good health (CMV status not recorded). Some clones in this sample may be carry-over from other donors' samples.

V is TRBV7-2 and J is TRBJ2-1, with 11 bases lining up with TRBD2. Germline assignment: CDR1 SGHTA and CDR2 FQGNSA. With 6 bases clipped from V and 4 bases from J, the junction kept 5 bases outside the gene matches. This CDR3 comprises 15 residues. CDR3 residues: CASSPIAGGYNEQFF. As DNA, the CDR3 is TGTGCCAGCAGTCCCATAGCGGGAGGGTACAATGAGCAGTTCTTC.

This clonotype occurred once. V gene TRBV6-5 combines with J gene TRBJ2-7, with TRBD2 matching over 11 bases. The CDR3 spans 17 residues. CDR1 and CDR2 (germline): MNHEY, SVGAGI. Trimming removed 3 bases from V and 0 bases from J; junction bases left unmatched: 7. For the CDR3, the DNA is TGTGCCAGCAGTTATTACCCCGGGACTAGCGGCTCCTACGAGCAGTACTTC. Its translation: CASSYYPGTSGSYEQYF.

This clonotype has only a few counts. V usage is TRBV7-9 and J usage is TRBJ2-3; D remains unclear. Trimming took 5 bases from V and 2 from J, leaving 11 bases between them. Germline V lookup: CDR1 SEHNR, CDR2 FQNEAQ (reference sequence). The CDR3 extends over 14 amino acids. The CDR3: CASSNPDHTDTQYF. The CDR3, as DNA: TGTGCCAGCAGCAACCCGGACCACACAGATACGCAGTATTTT.

A few counts support this clonotype. The rearrangement joins TRBV20-1 to TRBJ2-1; 7 bases match TRBD1. The CDR3 sequence is 16 residues long. Losses at the gene ends were 2 bases for V and 0 bases for J; bases not matched to a gene: 7. Germline values: CDR1 DFQATT, CDR2 SNEGSKA (reference sequence). CDR3 in DNA: TGCAGTGCTAGATCCGTGGACAGGAGCTCCTACAATGAGCAGTTCTTC. Amino acids: CSARSVDRSSYNEQFF.

The rearrangement uses TRBV5-1 and TRBJ2-7; perhaps D is TRBD1 or TRBD2 (5 bases each). CDR1 is SGHRS, CDR2 YFSETQ, per germline. V was shortened by 3 bases and J by 2 bases, with 18 bases between the two germline ends. The CDR3 covers 16 residues. CDR3 residues: CASSYVTGTGTYEQYF. CDR3 bases: TGCGCCAGCAGCTACGTAACCGGGACGGGGACCTACGAGCAGTACTTC.

The CDR3 DNA reads TGTGCCAGTAGTATCTCAGTTAGGAATGAAGCTTTCTTT. This translates into CASSISVRNEAFF. This sequence joins TRBV19 and TRBJ1-1; D remains unclear. The CDR3 contains 13 residues. V was trimmed by 3 bases and J by 7 bases, leaving 12 bases between them. The germline CDR1 and CDR2 sequences are LNHDA and SQIVND (reference sequence).

The chain links TRBV27 to TRBJ2-5, with a tentative D call TRBD2 (6 bases). Trimming left V 2 bases short and J 5 bases short, with 15 bases between. The V gene's germline CDR1 is MNHEY and CDR2 SMNVEV (reference sequence). This CDR3 is built from 15 residues. The CDR3, as DNA: TGTGCCAGCAGTTTACGTATAGCGGTGGGGGAGACCCAGTACTTC. Translated, it gives CASSLRIAVGETQYF.

This clonotype was seen a handful of times. CDR3 residues: CASSFRAGSTDTQYF. The CDR3, as DNA: TGTGCCAGCAGCTTTCGGGCGGGGTCCACAGATACGCAGTATTTT. The chain is built from TRBV7-9 and TRBJ2-3; TRBD2 might be the D (6 bases). Trimming pared 3 bases from V and 2 bases from J, leaving 12 bases between. The CDR3 covers 15 residues. Germline V lookup: CDR1 SEHNR, CDR2 FQNEAQ (reference sequence).

This clonotype was recorded once. This chain connects TRBV6-6 to TRBJ2-7; TRBD1 matches at 10 bases. CDR3 length equals 17 residues. The ends lost 6 bases at V and 1 base at J; junction bases unmatched: 12. Germline loops: CDR1 MNHNY, CDR2 SVGAGI (reference sequence). In DNA, the CDR3 is TGTGCCAGCAGCCCCCGTGGGGGGACAGGGGTTTCCTACGAGCAGTACTTC. This translates into CASSPRGGTGVSYEQYF.

CDR3 DNA sequence: TGTGCCAGCAGCTGGGGCTTCAGGGGGAACACTGAAGCTTTCTTT. Translating gives CASSWGFRGNTEAFF. The chain combines TRBV5-4 with TRBJ1-1; possible D gene TRBD1, 6 bases. This CDR3 is 15 amino acids long. Trimming took off 3 bases at V and 1 base at J, with 13 bases between the two ends. Germline V gene sequence: CDR1 SGHNT, CDR2 YYREEE (reference sequence).

This chain joins TRBV2 and TRBJ2-7, with D tentatively TRBD2 (6 bases). V lost 6 bases and J 2 bases, leaving 11 bases between the germline ends. Germline V gene lookup returns CDR1 SNHLY and CDR2 FYNNEI. The CDR3 runs to 13 residues. The CDR3 region is CASRGTRPYEQYF. CDR3 coding DNA: TGTGCCAGCAGGGGGACTCGTCCCTACGAGCAGTACTTC.

This clonotype occurred once. The gene calls are TRBV4-1 and TRBJ2-1; a weak D match, TRBD1 (5 bases). The germline gives CDR1 MGHRA, CDR2 YSYEKL. Trimming removed 0 bases at V and 8 bases at J, with 17 bases between. The CDR3 totals 16 residues. The CDR3 region has the DNA TGCGCCAGCAGCCAAGATAGGGCAGGGTTAGGTGATGAGCAGTTCTTC. Amino acids: CASSQDRAGLGDEQFF.

The genes are TRBV11-3 and TRBJ2-3; a possible D gene is TRBD2 (6 bases). The CDR3 totals 14 residues. Germline V lookup: CDR1 SGHNT, CDR2 YENEEA. Trimming took off 4 bases at V and 7 bases at J, with 15 bases between the two ends. CDR3 in DNA: TGTGCCAGCAGCTCCCGACTAGAGGTGAATACGCAGTATTTT. Translation gives CASSSRLEVNTQYF. Based on the CDR3 plus reference TRBV11-3 and TRBJ2-3, the full variable domain is EAGVVQSPRYKIIEKKQPVAFWCNPISGHNTLYWYLQNLGQGPELLIRYENEEAVDDSQLPKDRFSAERLKGVDSTLKIQPAELGDSAVYLCASSSRLEVNTQYFGPGTRLTVL.